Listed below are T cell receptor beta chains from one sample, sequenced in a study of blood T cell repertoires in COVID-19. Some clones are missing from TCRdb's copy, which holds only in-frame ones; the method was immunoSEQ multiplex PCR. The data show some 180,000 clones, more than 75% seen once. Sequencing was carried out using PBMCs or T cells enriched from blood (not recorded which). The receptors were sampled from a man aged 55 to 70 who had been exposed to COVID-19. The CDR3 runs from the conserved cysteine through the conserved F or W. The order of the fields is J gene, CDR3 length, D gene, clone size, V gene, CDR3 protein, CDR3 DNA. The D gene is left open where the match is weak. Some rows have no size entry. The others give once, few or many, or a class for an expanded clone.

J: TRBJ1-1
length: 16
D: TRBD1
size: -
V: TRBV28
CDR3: CASSLSGQGLDTEAFF
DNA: TGTGCCAGCAGTTTATCGGGACAGGGGTTGGACACTGAAGCTTTCTTT

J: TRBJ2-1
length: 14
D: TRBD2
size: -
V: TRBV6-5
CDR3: CASSLKREAVEQFF
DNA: TGTGCCAGCAGTTTGAAGCGGGAGGCCGTTGAGCAGTTCTTC

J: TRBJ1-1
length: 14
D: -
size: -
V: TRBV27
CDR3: CASRPMGENTEAFF
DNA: TGTGCCAGCAGACCTATGGGAGAGAACACTGAAGCTTTCTTT

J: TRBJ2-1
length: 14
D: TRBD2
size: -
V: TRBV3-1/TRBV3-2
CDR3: CATEGLAGGKEQFF
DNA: TGTGCCACCGAGGGACTAGCGGGAGGGAAAGAGCAGTTCTTC

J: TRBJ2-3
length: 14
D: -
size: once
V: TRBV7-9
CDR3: CASSSARPTDTQYF
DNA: TGTGCCAGCAGCTCAGCCCGTCCCACAGATACGCAGTATTTT

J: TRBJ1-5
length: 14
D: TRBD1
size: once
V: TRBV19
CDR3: CATDMGQGNQPQHF
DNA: TGTGCCACTGATATGGGACAGGGTAATCAGCCCCAGCATTTT

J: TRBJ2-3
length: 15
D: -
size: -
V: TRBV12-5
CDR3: CASGLRGGRTDTQYF
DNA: TGTGCTAGTGGCCTGCGGGGTGGTAGGACAGATACGCAGTATTTT

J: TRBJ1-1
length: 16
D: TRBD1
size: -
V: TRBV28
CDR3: CASSLWRTGADTEAFF
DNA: TGTGCCAGCAGTTTATGGCGGACAGGGGCTGACACTGAAGCTTTCTTT

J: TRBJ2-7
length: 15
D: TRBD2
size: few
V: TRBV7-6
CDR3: CASSLTSGTRYEQYF
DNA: TGTGCCAGCAGCTTAACTAGCGGGACTAGGTACGAGCAGTACTTC

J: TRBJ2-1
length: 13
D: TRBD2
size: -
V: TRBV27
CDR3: CASTASGRVEQFF
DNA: TGTGCCAGCACGGCTAGCGGGAGGGTTGAGCAGTTCTTC

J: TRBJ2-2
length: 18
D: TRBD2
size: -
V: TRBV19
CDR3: CASSIGGSGRAHTGELFF
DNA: TGTGCCAGTAGTATAGGAGGTAGCGGGAGAGCCCACACCGGGGAGCTGTTTTTT

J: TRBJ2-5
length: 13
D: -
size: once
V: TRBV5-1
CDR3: CASTYSGQETQYF
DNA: TGCGCCAGCACCTACAGCGGACAAGAGACCCAGTACTTC

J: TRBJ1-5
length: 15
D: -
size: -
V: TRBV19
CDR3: CASRTGGARGQPQHF
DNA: TGTGCCAGTAGGACGGGAGGGGCCCGTGGACAGCCCCAGCATTTT

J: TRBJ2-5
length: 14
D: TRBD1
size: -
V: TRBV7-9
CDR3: CASSHQGGGETQYF
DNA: TGTGCCAGCAGCCATCAAGGGGGCGGTGAGACCCAGTACTTC

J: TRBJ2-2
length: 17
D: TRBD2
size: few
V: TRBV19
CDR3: CASSTPPGLQNTGELFF
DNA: TGTGCCAGTAGTACCCCGCCGGGACTACAGAACACCGGGGAGCTGTTTTTT

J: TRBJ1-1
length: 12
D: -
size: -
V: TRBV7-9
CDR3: CASSLPGTEAFF
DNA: TGTGCCAGCAGCCTGCCGGGGACTGAAGCTTTCTTT

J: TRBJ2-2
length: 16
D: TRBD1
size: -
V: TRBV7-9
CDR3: CASSVARQGWTGELFF
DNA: TGTGCCAGCAGCGTCGCCCGACAGGGGTGGACCGGGGAGCTGTTTTTT

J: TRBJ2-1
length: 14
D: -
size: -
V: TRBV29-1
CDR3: CSSGGGGPDNEQFF
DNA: TGCAGCTCCGGTGGCGGAGGTCCGGACAATGAGCAGTTCTTC

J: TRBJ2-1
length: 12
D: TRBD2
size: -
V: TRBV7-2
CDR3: CASSPRTSRKFF
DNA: TGTGCCAGCAGCCCCAGGACTAGCAGGAAGTTCTTC

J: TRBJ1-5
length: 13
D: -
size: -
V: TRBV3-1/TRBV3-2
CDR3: CASSQEPRGPQHF
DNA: TGTGCCAGCAGCCAAGAACCTCGAGGGCCCCAGCATTTT

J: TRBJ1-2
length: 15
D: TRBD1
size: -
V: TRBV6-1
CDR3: CASSDGGGGGYGYTF
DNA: TGTGCCAGCAGTGATGGAGGAGGGGGCGGCTATGGCTACACCTTC

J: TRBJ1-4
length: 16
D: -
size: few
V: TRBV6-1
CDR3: CASSEAALATNEKLFF
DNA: TGTGCCAGCAGTGAAGCGGCCCTGGCAACTAATGAAAAACTGTTTTTT

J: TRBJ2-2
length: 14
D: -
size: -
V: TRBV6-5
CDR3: CASSYSRGTGELFF
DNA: TGTGCCAGCAGTTACTCACGGGGCACCGGGGAGCTGTTTTTT

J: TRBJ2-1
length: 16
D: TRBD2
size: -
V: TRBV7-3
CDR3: CASSPRTSGTNNEQFF
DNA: TGTGCCAGCAGCCCTCGGACTAGCGGTACCAACAATGAGCAGTTCTTC

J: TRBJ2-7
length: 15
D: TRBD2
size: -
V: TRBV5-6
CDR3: CASSLVGRDVDEQYF
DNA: TGTGCCAGCAGCTTGGTGGGGAGGGATGTGGACGAGCAGTACTTC

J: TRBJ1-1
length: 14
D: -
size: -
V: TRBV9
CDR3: CASSAGTRNTEAFF
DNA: TGTGCCAGCAGCGCCGGGACAAGGAACACTGAAGCTTTCTTT

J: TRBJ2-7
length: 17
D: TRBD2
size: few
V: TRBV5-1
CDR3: CASSFGLAGQLSYEQYF
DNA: TGCGCCAGCAGCTTCGGACTAGCGGGACAGTTATCCTACGAGCAGTACTTC

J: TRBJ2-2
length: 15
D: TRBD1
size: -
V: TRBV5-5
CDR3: CASSPGTGYTGELFF
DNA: TGTGCCAGCAGCCCAGGGACAGGGTACACCGGGGAGCTGTTTTTT

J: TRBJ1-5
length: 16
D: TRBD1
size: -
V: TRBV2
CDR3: CASSDGTASSNQPQHF
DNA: TGTGCCAGCAGTGATGGGACAGCAAGCAGCAATCAGCCCCAGCATTTT

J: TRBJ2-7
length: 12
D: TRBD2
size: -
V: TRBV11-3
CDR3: CASSFGRQGLGF
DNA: TGTGCCAGCAGCTTCGGCCGGCAGGGACTAGGATTC

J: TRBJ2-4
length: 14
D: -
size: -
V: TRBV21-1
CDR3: CASRDSLAKNIQYF
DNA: TGTGCCAGCCGGGACAGCCTAGCCAAAAACATTCAGTACTTC

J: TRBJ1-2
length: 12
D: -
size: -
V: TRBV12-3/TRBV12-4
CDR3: CASRTDPYGYTF
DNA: TGTGCCAGCAGGACAGATCCTTATGGCTACACCTTC

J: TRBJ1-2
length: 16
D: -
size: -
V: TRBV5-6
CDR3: CASSRFVGEPNYGYTF
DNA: TGTGCCAGCAGCAGATTTGTCGGGGAGCCCAACTATGGCTACACCTTC

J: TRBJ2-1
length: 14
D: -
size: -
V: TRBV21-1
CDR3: CASSPQSSYNEQFF
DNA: TGTGCCAGCAGCCCACAGAGCTCCTACAATGAGCAGTTCTTC

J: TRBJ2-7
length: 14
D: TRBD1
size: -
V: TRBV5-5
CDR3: CASSLGTGKREQYF
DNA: TGTGCCAGCAGCTTGGGGACAGGTAAGAGGGAGCAGTACTTC

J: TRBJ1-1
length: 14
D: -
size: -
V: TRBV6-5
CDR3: CASSYFSGNTEAFF
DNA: TGTGCCAGCAGTTACTTCTCCGGGAACACTGAAGCTTTCTTT

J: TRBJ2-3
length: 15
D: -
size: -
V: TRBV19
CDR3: CASSIDGASTDTQYF
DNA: TGTGCCAGTAGTATAGATGGGGCGAGCACAGATACGCAGTATTTT

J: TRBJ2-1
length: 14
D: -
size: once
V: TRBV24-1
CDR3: CATSDPAGRTEQFF
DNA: TGTGCCACCAGTGATCCCGCAGGGAGGACTGAGCAGTTCTTC

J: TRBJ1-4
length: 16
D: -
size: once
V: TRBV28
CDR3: CASSTRRGGGGEKLFF
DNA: TGTGCCAGCAGTACAAGACGGGGAGGTGGCGGTGAAAAACTGTTTTTT